One T cell receptor (beta chain) is described in this entry. In the authors' methods: For nucleated cells, counts were estimated from reference gene primer amplification. Generated by immunoSEQ multiplex PCR, the TCRdb table keeps only in-frame clones and is missing some. Clone size and V and J calls were adopted from that table, with D and trimming inferred from the DNA. The profile shows about 190,000 clones, about 85% of them singletons. The CDR3 has 12 residues. CDR1 and CDR2 from the germline V gene are WSHSY and SAAADI. V lost 0 bases to trimming and J lost 5 bases, with 4 bases between them. This record belongs to a study of blood T cell repertoires in COVID-19. At the level of the study: The origin of the acute and convalescent COVID-19 samples was the United States, Italy and Spain. PBMCs, B-cell-depleted T cells, or T cells provided the cDNA or gDNA that made up the material.

V is TRBV10-2 and J is TRBJ1-2; D gene ambiguous. The origin of this receptor is a woman aged 80 or over with acute or convalescent COVID-19. Sequenced material: peripheral blood. The DNA for the CDR3 is TGCGCCAGCAGTGAGTCCATTTATGGCTACACCTTC. It yields the protein CASSESIYGYTF.